Listed below are T cell receptor beta chains from one sample, sequenced in a study of OX40 agonist ivuxolimab in advanced cancers. Measured with immunoSEQ multiplex PCR; TCRdb has only the in-frame clones, and not every one. The profile shows approximately 70,000 clones, roughly 93% of them singletons. The source material was CD4+ or CD8+ T cells sorted from blood, sampled in a trial of the OX40 agonist ivuxolimab. These receptors came from an adult with an advanced solid tumor such as melanoma, head and neck, liver or kidney cancer. Both conserved end residues are trimmed from each CDR3. A D gene is named only where the DNA matches it firmly.

. TRBV7-3 11 ASGRTKNTEAF
. TRBV6-1 13 ASSEADGTSYEQY
. TRBV28 10 ASRAPSQEQF
TRBD1 TRBV13 13 ASSSNDREGTEAF
TRBD1 TRBV27 12 ASRGQGGYNEQF
TRBD1 TRBV4-3 13 ASSPRGQGAYEQY
. TRBV27 13 ASSFLESGAHTQY
TRBD2 TRBV9 15 ASSVWVAGGSTDTQY
. TRBV7-9 13 ASSDNKLRYNEQF
. TRBV29-1 11 TLIGDHTDTQY
. TRBV6-6 13 ASSPPGAGYNEQF
. TRBV7-9 11 ASTLGRAYGYT
. TRBV14 16 ASSPTRYFGTASYEQY
. TRBV19 13 ASSMTQAPYNEQF